These 30 T cell receptor beta chains share one sample of origin, sequenced in a study of blood T cells in healthy people across ages (dated by TCRdb to about 2015). Library preparation was by 5' RACE. TCRdb records Illumina HiSeq 2500 as the sequencer. A second about 7 to 11 cycle PCR used a sample-barcoded 5' primer and a J-beta primer mix. TCRdb's own reprocessing of the public reads used fastp at Q25 and MiXCR and kept productive beta chains. Identical CDR3 proteins give one entry, which carries the most common genes and DNA. This sample has about 830,000 distinct CDR3 sequences in its table, and roughly 64% of those were observed once. The biggest ten clones account for 20% to 25% of the sample. Sequencing was performed on blood. The receptors shown here come from a young man in good health.

The V call is TRBV5-1, the J call TRBJ2-5; TRBD1 matches at 7 bases. Unmatched junction bases numbered 13, after V lost 7 bases and J lost 4 bases. This CDR3 is built from 15 residues. CDR1 and CDR2 (germline): SGHRS, YFSETQ. The CDR3 spells CASSLTGSRGETQYF. The DNA of the CDR3 is TGCGCCAGCTCTTTGACAGGGAGTCGAGGAGAGACCCAGTACTTC.

In its sample, this clonotype was seen a few times. V gene TRBV28 combines with J gene TRBJ2-3; D perhaps matches TRBD2 (6 bases). There are 14 residues in the CDR3. The V gene's germline CDR1 is MDHEN and CDR2 SYDVKM. V dropped 4 bases and J dropped 2 bases, with 10 bases sitting between them. The CDR3 loop is CASSSRDFTDTQYF. The CDR3 coding sequence is TGTGCCAGCAGTTCCCGGGACTTCACAGATACGCAGTATTTT.

The rearrangement joins TRBV28 to TRBJ2-1, with D uncertain. The V gene's germline CDR1 is MDHEN and CDR2 SYDVKM. The CDR3 has 13 amino acids. V gave up 5 bases and J gave up 4 bases, with 9 bases separating them. CDR3 amino acids: CASSARSYNEQFF. The CDR3 region has the DNA TGTGCCAGCAGTGCAAGGTCATACAATGAGCAGTTCTTC.

The chain recombines TRBV6-6 with TRBJ2-1; possible D gene TRBD2, 5 bases. The assigned J gene may be wrong: the sequence end matches TRBJ2-7 better. CDR3 size: 11 residues. The germline gives CDR1 MNHNY, CDR2 SVGAGI (reference sequence). The CDR3, as DNA: TGTGCCAGCGCCGGGATCTACGAGCAGTACTTC. It translates to CASAGIYEQYF.

This clonotype was observed once. The genes are TRBV7-8 and TRBJ2-3; D perhaps matches TRBD2 (6 bases). The CDR3 totals 19 residues. Germline assignment: CDR1 SGHVS and CDR2 FQNEAQ. Trimming removed 0 bases at V and 6 bases at J, with 25 bases between. The CDR3 protein is CASSLAQVKASASPDTQYF. In DNA form, the CDR3 reads TGTGCCAGCAGCTTAGCGCAGGTGAAGGCTAGCGCAAGCCCGGATACGCAGTATTTT.

This clonotype was seen a single time. This chain connects TRBV5-1 to TRBJ2-5, with no clear D. The CDR3 totals 14 residues. The V gene's germline CDR1 is SGHRS and CDR2 YFSETQ. V was trimmed by 0 bases and J by 3 bases, leaving 9 bases between them. CDR3 sequence: CASSLAVGEETQYF. CDR3 in DNA: TGCGCCAGCAGCTTGGCCGTGGGTGAAGAGACCCAGTACTTC.

This chain links TRBV9 with TRBJ2-1, with D hard to call. There are 17 residues in the CDR3. Trimming cost V 0 bases and J 0 bases, with 13 bases left between them. CDR1 is SGDLS and CDR2 is YYNGEE in the germline V gene. The CDR3 spells CASSVVWSLNSYNEQFF. As DNA, the CDR3 is TGTGCCAGCAGCGTAGTTTGGTCCCTCAACTCCTACAATGAGCAGTTCTTC.

This clonotype has more than one count but fewer than ten. The chain uses TRBV3-1 and TRBJ2-5; D possibly uses TRBD1 or TRBD2 (5 bases each). V lost 0 bases, J lost 11 bases, and 19 bases lay in between. The CDR3 length is 15 residues. The germline CDR1 and CDR2 sequences are LGHDT and YNNKEL (reference sequence). The DNA of the CDR3 is TGTGCCAGCAGCCAAGATCCGAGGGCGGACAATGAGCAGTACTTC. Its protein is CASSQDPRADNEQYF.

The genes are TRBV4-2 and TRBJ2-5, with TRBD2 matching over 9 bases. Losses at the gene ends were 3 bases for V and 3 bases for J; bases not matched to a gene: 8. Germline V gene lookup returns CDR1 LGHNA and CDR2 YNFKEQ. The CDR3 contains 16 residues. CDR3 residues: CASSHTGLAGEETQYF. The CDR3, as DNA: TGTGCCAGCAGCCATACGGGACTAGCTGGGGAAGAGACCCAGTACTTC.

V is TRBV29-1 and J is TRBJ2-5; a weak D match, TRBD1 (6 bases). Germline CDR1 is SQVTM and CDR2 is ANQGSEA. Trimming removed 6 bases at V and 5 bases at J, with 13 bases between. This CDR3 spans 12 amino acids. The CDR3 reads CSVSGVDETQYF. For the CDR3, the DNA is TGCAGCGTCTCAGGGGTAGACGAGACCCAGTACTTC.

V usage is TRBV6-5 and J usage is TRBJ1-5, with 10 positions matching TRBD1. CDR1 MNHEY and CDR2 SVGAGI come from the germline V gene. There are 20 residues in the CDR3. Losses at the gene ends were 6 bases for V and 1 base for J; bases not matched to a gene: 18. DNA for the CDR3: TGTGCCAGCAGCTCTCGGCGAACCCGACAGGGGGCTAGGAGCAATCAGCCCCAGCATTTT. Translated: CASSSRRTRQGARSNQPQHF.

This clonotype showed up just a few times. The V and J genes are TRBV15 and TRBJ2-3; no definite D call. In germline, CDR1 is LNHNV, CDR2 YYDKDF (reference sequence). This CDR3 has 13 residues. The V end was cut by 1 base, the J end by 5 bases, with 7 bases between. In DNA form, the CDR3 reads TGTGCCACCAGCAGAGCTGGGCTAGATACGCAGTATTTT. The encoded protein is CATSRAGLDTQYF.

With regard to this clonotype: Given the absence of the conserved phenylalanine or tryptophan at the CDR3 end, a read error is likely. The chain links TRBV20-1 to TRBJ2-5, with D tentatively TRBD1 or TRBD2 (5 bases each). Germline V gives CDR1 DFQATT, CDR2 SNEGSKA (reference sequence). The CDR3 spans 14 residues. V lost 6 bases and J lost 11, with 25 bases in between. The CDR3 region is CSADSGTQRNEQYS. The DNA of the CDR3 is TGCAGTGCGGACTCCGGGACGCAAAGAAATGAGCAGTACTCC.

This clonotype was seen just once. V usage is TRBV18 and J usage is TRBJ1-2, with 8 nucleotides matching TRBD1. Germline V lookup: CDR1 KGHSH, CDR2 LQKENI. CDR3 length: 16 residues. Trimming removed 0 bases from V and 7 bases from J; junction bases left unmatched: 10. The CDR3 here is CASSPPGWDRIPGYTF. The CDR3 DNA is TGTGCCAGCTCACCACCGGGCTGGGACAGGATCCCTGGCTACACCTTC.

This sequence joins TRBV7-2 and TRBJ2-5; TRBD2 matches 8 bases. Germline CDR1 is SGHTA and CDR2 is FQGNSA. Losses at the gene ends were 1 base for V and 9 bases for J; bases not matched to a gene: 10. The CDR3 spans 15 residues. The CDR3 spells CASSLGAGGMEAQYF. The CDR3 DNA is TGTGCCAGCAGCTTAGGGGCGGGAGGCATGGAGGCCCAGTACTTC.

This chain links TRBV6-5 with TRBJ1-6; no reliable D call. The germline CDR1 and CDR2 sequences are MNHEY and SVGAGI. The V end was cut by 4 bases, the J end by 10 bases, with 14 bases between. The CDR3 contains 14 residues. The DNA of the CDR3 is TGTGCCAGCAGTTTTTCAGCGGTTAACTCACCCCTCCACTTT. Its translation: CASSFSAVNSPLHF.

This clonotype was detected a few times. This rearrangement joins TRBV12-3 or TRBV12-4 to TRBJ1-1, with a possible D match to TRBD1 (5 bases). Trimming left V 3 bases short and J 4 bases short, with 9 bases between. The CDR3 sequence is 13 residues long. The CDR3, as DNA: TGTGCCAGCAGTTTGAGGGGAGTCACTGAAGCTTTCTTT. As protein: CASSLRGVTEAFF.

As concerns this clonotype: The CDR3 ends on some other residue instead of the conserved phenylalanine or tryptophan, so this is likely a read error. The chain has TRBV12-5 and TRBJ2-7; D unresolved. In germline, CDR1 is LGHNT, CDR2 FRNRAP. Trimming removed 2 bases from V and 0 bases from J, with 11 bases in between. The CDR3 has 15 amino acids. CDR3 amino acids: CASGLYGQASYEQYY. CDR3 DNA sequence: TGTGCTAGTGGTTTGTATGGCCAGGCCTCCTACGAGCAGTACTAC.

V is TRBV7-6 and J is TRBJ2-1, with D perhaps given as TRBD1 or TRBD2 (5 bases each). Germline loops: CDR1 SGHVS, CDR2 FNYEAQ. The CDR3 runs 17 residues. The V and J ends lost 2 bases and 0 bases respectively, with 14 bases between them. CDR3 DNA sequence: TGTGCCAGCAGCTTACGGGACCACACTAGCTCCTACAATGAGCAGTTCTTC. Translating it yields CASSLRDHTSSYNEQFF.

The V and J genes are TRBV20-1 and TRBJ2-1, with D uncertain. The CDR3 is 14 residues long. Germline assignment: CDR1 DFQATT and CDR2 SNEGSKA (reference sequence). V shed 2 bases and J shed 0 bases, with 8 bases lying between them. The CDR3 loop is CSARTGSSYNEQFF. The CDR3 DNA is TGCAGTGCTAGAACTGGTAGCTCCTACAATGAGCAGTTCTTC.

This chain uses TRBV28 with TRBJ2-5, with D perhaps TRBD1 (6 bases). Germline V gene data show CDR1 as MDHEN and CDR2 as SYDVKM. With 5 bases removed from V and 5 bases from J, the gap between germline ends came to 21 bases. This CDR3 contains 16 residues. CDR3 protein: CASSPPVQGKGETQYF. The CDR3 DNA reads as TGTGCCAGCAGTCCCCCAGTACAGGGTAAAGGCGAGACCCAGTACTTC.

The gene calls are TRBV24-1 and TRBJ2-3, with 7 bases identical to TRBD2. The trim removed 3 bases at V and 2 bases at J, leaving 1 base unmatched. This CDR3 is 14 amino acids long. CDR1 and CDR2 (germline): KGHDR, SFDVKD. The DNA for the CDR3 is TGTGCCACCAGTGATCGGGAGGTCACAGATACGCAGTATTTT. It specifies CATSDREVTDTQYF.

J is TRBJ2-4 and V is TRBV2; TRBD2 is a possible D gene (6 bases). The length of the CDR3 is 11 residues. CDR1 and CDR2 (germline): SNHLY, FYNNEI. V was trimmed by 2 bases and J by 15 bases, leaving 11 bases between them. The CDR3 sequence is CASSEIRELYF. The CDR3 region has the DNA TGTGCCAGCAGTGAAATTCGGGAGCTGTACTTC. Variable domain in full (rest from reference TRBV2 and TRBJ2-4): EPEVTQTPSHQVTQMGQEVILRCVPISNHLYFYWYRQILGQKVEFLVSFYNNEISEKSEIFDDQFSVERPDGSNFTLKIRSTKLEDSAMYFCASSEIRELYFGAGTRLSVL.

For this clonotype: Relative to the germline gene, one junction end is altered; a read error may explain this. The rearrangement joins TRBV3-1 to TRBJ2-3; 8 nucleotides align to TRBD2. The CDR3 has 13 amino acids. Per the germline V gene, CDR1 is LGHDT and CDR2 is YNNKEL (reference sequence). As DNA, the CDR3 is TGTGCCAGCAGCTCACGACTAGCGATGACGCGGTATTTT. Amino acid sequence: CASSSRLAMTRYF.

The chain recombines TRBV18 with TRBJ2-1, with a weak D call TRBD1 (6 bases). The CDR3 extends over 14 amino acids. Trimming cost V 5 bases and J 8 bases, with 16 bases left between them. Germline V gene sequence: CDR1 KGHSH, CDR2 LQKENI. Written as DNA, the CDR3 is TGTGCCAGCTCATCGATACAGGGAGAGGATGAGCAGTTCTTC. This sequence encodes CASSSIQGEDEQFF. The variable domain in full, with the rest retrieved from reference TRBV18 and TRBJ2-1, is NAGVMQNPRHLVRRRGQEARLRCSPMKGHSHVYWYRQLPEEGLKFMVYLQKENIIDESGMPKERFSAEFPKEGPSILRIQQVVRGDSAAYFCASSSIQGEDEQFFGPGTRLTVL.

CDR3 bases: TGCAGCTCCGAATTCCAAGAGACCCAGTACTTC. As protein: CSSEFQETQYF. V usage is TRBV20-1 and J usage is TRBJ2-7; D uncertain. TRBJ2-5 matches the DNA end more closely, so the J call is doubtful. The germline gives CDR1 DFQATT, CDR2 SNEGSKA (reference sequence). CDR3 length: 11 residues.

This chain joins TRBV6-2 or TRBV6-3 and TRBJ1-2, with D tentatively TRBD1 (6 bases). Looked up from germline, CDR1 is MNHEY and CDR2 is SVGEGT. The CDR3 is made up of 13 amino acids. Trimming pared 4 bases from V and 7 bases from J, leaving 13 bases between. The CDR3 coding sequence is TGTGCCAGCAGTTCTTCAGGGGTCTCTGGCTACACCTTC. It specifies CASSSSGVSGYTF.

This sequence joins TRBV20-1 and TRBJ1-5; TRBD1 might be the D (5 bases). The V and J ends lost 7 bases and 6 bases respectively, with 13 bases between them. CDR1 DFQATT and CDR2 SNEGSKA come from the germline V gene (reference sequence). The CDR3 runs to 12 residues. The CDR3 DNA reads TGCAGTGGGCTAAACCAGGGTCAGCCCCAGCATTTT. Translated: CSGLNQGQPQHF.

CDR3 sequence reads: CASSLFQRTQETQYF. CDR3 in DNA: TGTGCCAGCAGCTTATTTCAGAGGACCCAAGAGACCCAGTACTTC. The gene calls are TRBV7-4 and TRBJ2-5; D ambiguous. With 2 bases removed from V and 1 base from J, the gap between germline ends came to 11 bases. The CDR3 totals 15 residues. Germline V gene data show CDR1 as SGHVT and CDR2 as SQSDAQ. The whole variable domain, remainder taken from reference TRBV7-4 and TRBJ2-5, is GAGVSQSPRYKVAKRGRDVALRCDSISGHVTLYWYRQTLGQGSEVLTYSQSDAQRDKSGRPSGRFSAERPERSVSTLKIQRTEQGDSAVYLCASSLFQRTQETQYFGPGTRLLVL.

The V gene is TRBV4-3, the J gene TRBJ1-6; 10 positions agree with TRBD1. Germline V gene lookup returns CDR1 LGHNA and CDR2 YSLEER. V lost 1 base to trimming and J lost 6 bases; unmatched junction nucleotides: 0. The CDR3 has 15 amino acids. The CDR3 sequence is CASSQGDRGNSPLHF. The DNA of the CDR3 is TGCGCCAGCAGCCAAGGGGACAGGGGTAATTCACCCCTCCACTTT.